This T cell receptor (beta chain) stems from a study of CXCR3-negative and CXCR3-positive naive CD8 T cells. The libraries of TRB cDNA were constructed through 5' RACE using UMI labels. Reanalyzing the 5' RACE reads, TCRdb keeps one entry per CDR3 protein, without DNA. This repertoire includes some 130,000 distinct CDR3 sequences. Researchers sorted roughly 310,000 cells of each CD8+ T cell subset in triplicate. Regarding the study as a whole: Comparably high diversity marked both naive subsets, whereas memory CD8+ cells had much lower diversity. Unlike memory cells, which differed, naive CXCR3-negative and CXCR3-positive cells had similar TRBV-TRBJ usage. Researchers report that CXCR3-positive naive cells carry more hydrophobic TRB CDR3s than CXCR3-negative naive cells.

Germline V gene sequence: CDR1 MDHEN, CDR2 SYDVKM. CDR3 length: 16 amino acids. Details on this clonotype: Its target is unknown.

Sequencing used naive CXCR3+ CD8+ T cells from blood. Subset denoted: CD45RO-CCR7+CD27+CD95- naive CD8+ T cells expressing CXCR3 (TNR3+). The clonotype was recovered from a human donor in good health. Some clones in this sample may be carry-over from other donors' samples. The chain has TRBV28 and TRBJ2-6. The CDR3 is CASSLSTGSGANVLTF.